This entry lists 18 T cell receptor beta chains sequenced from one sample in a study of T-cell reconstitution after alpha-beta-depleted transplantation in children. Unique molecular identifiers were incorporated into the prepared TCRbeta library. From the PCR reads, TCRdb called clonotypes with MiXCR, one entry per CDR3 protein. The data show 250,000 to 400,000 distinct CDR3 sequences, roughly 25% seen once. The specimen was PBMCs, mostly from graft donor cells, collected 180 days after TCRalphabeta/CD19-depleted stem cell transplant. The source of these receptors is a male patient aged 10 to 17 who had a stem cell transplant for acute lymphoblastic leukemia, so the T cells may come from the graft donor.

This clonotype was counted a few times. The CDR3 DNA is TGTGCCAGCAGCCAAAATTATCCAAAGCCGGGACTAGTAATACGTGAGCAGTTCTTC. Protein sequence: CASSQNYPKPGLVIREQFF. The chain combines TRBV4-2 with TRBJ2-1; 8 bases are shared with TRBD2. The CDR3 consists of 19 residues. Germline-derived CDR1 and CDR2 are LGHNA and YNFKEQ. The trim removed 2 bases at V and 9 bases at J, leaving 21 bases unmatched.

This clonotype was counted a single time. The chain carries TRBV30 and TRBJ2-3, with 15 bases matching TRBD2. J gave up 4 bases and V 2 bases, and 4 bases lay outside the gene matches. Germline values: CDR1 GTSNPN, CDR2 SVGIG (reference sequence). This CDR3 has 16 amino acids. DNA of the CDR3: TGTGCCTGGAGTCCAGGACTAGCGGGAGGGCCAGATACGCAGTATTTT. Protein: CAWSPGLAGGPDTQYF.

The rearrangement joins TRBV10-3 to TRBJ2-3; TRBD2 aligns across 9 bases. Germline assignment: CDR1 ENHRY and CDR2 SYGVKD. The CDR3 consists of 19 residues. Losses at the gene ends were 2 bases for V and 11 bases for J; bases not matched to a gene: 23. The CDR3 here is CAISEPPYIDEPSGRWQYF. CDR3 coding DNA: TGTGCCATCAGTGAGCCGCCATACATTGATGAACCAAGCGGGAGGTGGCAGTATTTT.

This clonotype appeared a few times. This sequence joins TRBV29-1 and TRBJ1-1; D is unclear. Germline CDR1 and CDR2: SQVTM and ANQGSEA. This CDR3 is 14 amino acids long. Trimming stripped 4 bases from V and 2 bases from J, with 14 bases between. This CDR3 reads CSVGQRLGNTEAFF. Written as DNA, the CDR3 is TGCAGCGTTGGTCAGCGCTTAGGAAACACTGAAGCTTTCTTT.

This chain links TRBV29-1 with TRBJ1-2; D is ambiguous. V dropped 3 bases and J dropped 2 bases, with 7 bases sitting between them. CDR3 length equals 12 residues. CDR1 is SQVTM, CDR2 ANQGSEA, per germline. The CDR3 loop reads CSVDRGNYGYTF. The CDR3 DNA sequence: TGCAGCGTTGACCGAGGGAACTATGGCTACACCTTC.

The chain combines TRBV2 with TRBJ1-1; D is possibly TRBD1 (6 bases). Germline V gene lookup returns CDR1 SNHLY and CDR2 FYNNEI. Trimming removed 1 base at V and 4 bases at J, with 7 bases between. The CDR3 contains 13 residues. For the CDR3, the DNA is TGTGCCAGCAGTGAAGGAGGGGGCACTGAAGCTTTCTTT. Translation: CASSEGGGTEAFF. Based on the CDR3 plus reference TRBV2 and TRBJ1-1, the full variable domain is EPEVTQTPSHQVTQMGQEVILRCVPISNHLYFYWYRQILGQKVEFLVSFYNNEISEKSEIFDDQFSVERPDGSNFTLKIRSTKLEDSAMYFCASSEGGGTEAFFGQGTRLTVV.

This clonotype was found a few times. The chain is built from TRBV5-1 and TRBJ2-1, with unresolved D. V was shortened by 4 bases and J by 5 bases, with 13 bases between the two germline ends. From germline, CDR1 is SGHRS and CDR2 YFSETQ. This CDR3 has 14 amino acids. The CDR3 reads CASSNGHANNEQFF. CDR3 bases: TGCGCCAGCAGCAATGGCCACGCAAACAATGAGCAGTTCTTC.

This clonotype was seen more than once but under ten times. The CDR3 region is CASSWELGYEQYF. The CDR3 nucleotides read TGTGCCAGCAGCTGGGAACTAGGCTACGAGCAGTACTTC. The chain has TRBV7-9 and TRBJ2-7, with D maybe TRBD2 (5 bases). The CDR3 contains 13 residues. Trimming removed 4 bases from V and 3 bases from J, with 10 bases in between. Germline lookup yields CDR1 SEHNR and CDR2 FQNEAQ (reference sequence).

Many counts were recorded for this clonotype. The chain uses TRBV12-3 or TRBV12-4 and TRBJ2-1; D is perhaps TRBD2 (6 bases). This CDR3 contains 15 residues. V lost 6 bases and J lost 2, with 14 bases in between. The DNA of the CDR3 is TGTGCCAGCAGATCCTTAGGGGAGGCCTACAATGAGCAGTTCTTC. This encodes CASRSLGEAYNEQFF.

The chain couples TRBV6-5 to TRBJ1-2; 8 bases are a match to TRBD1. From germline, CDR1 is MNHEY and CDR2 SVGAGI. Trimming at V came to 2 bases and at J to 8 bases, leaving 10 bases not matched to a gene. The CDR3 covers 15 residues. Here the CDR3 reads CASSYTLTGVRGYTF. DNA of the CDR3: TGTGCCAGCAGTTACACCCTGACAGGGGTAAGAGGCTACACCTTC.

The J gene is TRBJ2-1, the V gene TRBV7-6; D not resolved. Germline lookup yields CDR1 SGHVS and CDR2 FNYEAQ. CDR3 length: 13 residues. V lost 2 bases and J 8 bases, leaving 10 bases between the germline ends. The CDR3 spells CASSLIQKDEQFF. The CDR3 nucleotides are TGTGCCAGCAGCTTAATCCAGAAGGATGAGCAGTTCTTC. The full variable domain, rest sourced from reference TRBV7-6 and TRBJ2-1, is GAGVSQSPRYKVTKRGQDVALRCDPISGHVSLYWYRQALGQGPEFLTYFNYEAQQDKSGLPNDRFSAERPEGSISTLTIQRTEQRDSAMYRCASSLIQKDEQFFGPGTRLTVL.

The chain employs TRBV21-1 and TRBJ1-3; the table gives TRBD1 as D, unverified against the DNA. TRBV21-1 corresponds to a pseudogene. CDR3 length equals 16 residues. CDR3 in DNA: TGTGCCAGCGCCCGACGGGGGGGAGAGGATGGAAACACCATATATTTT. This translates into CASARRGGEDGNTIYF.

The genes are TRBV6-5 and TRBJ2-4; 8 bases are a match to TRBD2. This CDR3 region has 14 residues. J lost 9 bases, V lost 2 bases, and 6 bases had no gene match. Germline CDR1 reads MNHEY; CDR2 reads SVGAGI. Here the CDR3 DNA reads TGTGCCAGCAGTTACCGGGAGGGAGTAAGCATTCAGTACTTC. This sequence encodes CASSYREGVSIQYF.

This clonotype was recorded a few times. The V call is TRBV7-9, the J call TRBJ2-2; no firm D call. The V and J ends lost 1 base and 5 bases respectively, with 11 bases between them. The CDR3 loop spans 15 amino acids. Germline CDR1 SEHNR, CDR2 FQNEAQ (reference sequence). CDR3: CASSLDLSSTGELFF. CDR3 bases: TGTGCCAGCAGCTTAGACCTTTCTTCAACCGGGGAGCTGTTTTTT.

This clonotype was counted a few times. V and J are TRBV20-1 and TRBJ1-1; TRBD1 agrees at 12 bases. J was trimmed by 11 bases and V by 7 bases; bases with no gene match: 8. This CDR3 comprises 12 residues. Germline V CDR1 and CDR2: DFQATT, SNEGSKA (reference sequence). CDR3 loop: CSGDRGRVGAFF. CDR3 sequence (DNA): TGCAGTGGGGACAGGGGGCGCGTTGGGGCTTTCTTT.

The V call is TRBV27, the J call TRBJ2-7; D possibly corresponds to TRBD1 (6 bases). The V gene lost 8 bases and the J gene lost 2 bases, with 13 bases spanning the gap. The germline CDR1 and CDR2 sequences are MNHEY and SMNVEV (reference sequence). The CDR3 covers 13 residues. CDR3 sequence (DNA): TGTGCCAGCCGTCCAGGGGTCCCCTACGAGCAGTACTTC. Translation gives CASRPGVPYEQYF.

This clonotype was found a few times. The rearrangement links TRBV29-1 to TRBJ2-7; TRBD2 aligns across 7 bases. J was trimmed by 4 bases and V by 6 bases; bases with no gene match: 9. The CDR3 runs to 13 residues. Germline V gene data show CDR1 as SQVTM and CDR2 as ANQGSEA. CDR3 amino acids: CSVPLGEGYEQYF. CDR3 nucleotides: TGCAGCGTCCCCCTGGGGGAGGGGTACGAGCAGTACTTC.

This clonotype was seen more than once but under ten times. This chain uses TRBV6-1 with TRBJ2-7, with TRBD1 as a possible D gene (6 bases). CDR3 length: 15 amino acids. Trimming cost V 6 bases and J 5 bases, with 20 bases left between them. CDR1 is MNHNS and CDR2 is SASEGT in the germline V gene. The CDR3 spells CASRTGLGSQDEQYF. The CDR3 bases are TGTGCCAGCAGAACAGGGTTAGGTTCCCAAGACGAGCAGTACTTC.